This TCR beta chain was identified in a study of T cells in women clearing cervical HPV infection. Clones were read by immunoSEQ multiplex PCR, and TCRdb kept only the in-frame ones, dropping some. The ten top clones account for around 3.3%, within a sample of under 25,000 clones. Turning to this clone: Coverage ceases 3 residues before the CDR3 finishes, and the germline J gene fills in the end.

V was clipped by 7 bases and J by 0 bases, with 13 bases between them. The CDR3 covers 16 residues. Germline CDR1 and CDR2: MDHEN and SYDVKM. The sequenced sample consisted of blood buffy coat. This receptor was taken from a woman between 18 and 70 years old with a cervical HPV16 infection that either progressed to CIN3+ or cleared (not recorded which). The chain couples TRBV28 to TRBJ1-6, with D possibly TRBD1 on 5 matching bases. The CDR3 loop is CASNPSGFSYNSPLHF. The part of the CDR3 DNA that was read is TGTGCCAGCAATCCTTCAGGGTTCTCCTATAATTCACCC.